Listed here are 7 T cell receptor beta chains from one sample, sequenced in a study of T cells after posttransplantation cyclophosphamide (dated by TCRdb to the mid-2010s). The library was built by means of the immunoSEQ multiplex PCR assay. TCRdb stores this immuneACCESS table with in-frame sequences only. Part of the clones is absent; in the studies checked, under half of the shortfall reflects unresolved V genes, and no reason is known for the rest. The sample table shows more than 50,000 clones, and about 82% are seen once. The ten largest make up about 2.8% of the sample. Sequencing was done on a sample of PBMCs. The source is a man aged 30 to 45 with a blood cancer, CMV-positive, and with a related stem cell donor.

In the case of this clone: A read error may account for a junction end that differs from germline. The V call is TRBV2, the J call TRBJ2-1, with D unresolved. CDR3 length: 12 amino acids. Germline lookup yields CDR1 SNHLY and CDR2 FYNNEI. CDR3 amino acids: CASMGIYTEQFF. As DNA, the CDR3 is TGTGCCAGCATGGGCATCTACACTGAGCAGTTCTTC.

CDR3 amino acids: CASSLAGLATDTQYF. For the CDR3, the DNA is TGTGCCAGCAGCTTAGCGGGACTAGCCACAGATACGCAGTATTTT. J is TRBJ2-3 and V is TRBV7-9, with 9 bases lining up with TRBD2. The V gene end was trimmed by 0 bases and the J gene end by 2 bases; junction bases not matched to a gene: 0. The CDR3 contains 15 residues. CDR1 and CDR2 (germline): SEHNR, FQNEAQ (reference sequence).

DNA for the CDR3: TGTGCCAGCAGCTCCCGGGACATGTCCTACGAGCAGTACTTC. It is translated as CASSSRDMSYEQYF. The chain is built from TRBV7-2 and TRBJ2-7; weak D call: TRBD1 (6 bases). V lost 4 bases and J 1 base, leaving 11 bases between the germline ends. The germline V gene encodes CDR1 SGHTA and CDR2 FQGNSA. The CDR3 spans 14 residues.

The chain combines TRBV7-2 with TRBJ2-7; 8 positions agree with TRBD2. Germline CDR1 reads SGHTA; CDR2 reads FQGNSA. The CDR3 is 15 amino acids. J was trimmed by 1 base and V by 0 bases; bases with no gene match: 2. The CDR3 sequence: CASSLASGTSYEQYF. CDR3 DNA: TGTGCCAGCAGCTTAGCTAGCGGGACGTCCTACGAGCAGTACTTC.

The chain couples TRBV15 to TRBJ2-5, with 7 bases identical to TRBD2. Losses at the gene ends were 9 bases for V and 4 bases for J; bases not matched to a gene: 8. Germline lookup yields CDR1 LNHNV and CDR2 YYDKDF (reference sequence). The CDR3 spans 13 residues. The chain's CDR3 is CATQRGVGETQYF. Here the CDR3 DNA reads TGTGCCACTCAGCGGGGAGTTGGAGAGACCCAGTACTTC.

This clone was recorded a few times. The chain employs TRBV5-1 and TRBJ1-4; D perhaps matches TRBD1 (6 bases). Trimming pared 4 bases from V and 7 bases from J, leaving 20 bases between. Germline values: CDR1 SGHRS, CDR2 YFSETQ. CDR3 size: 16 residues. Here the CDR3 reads CASSPALQGSGEKLFF. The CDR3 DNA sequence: TGCGCCAGCAGCCCAGCGTTACAGGGTAGTGGTGAAAAACTGTTTTTT.

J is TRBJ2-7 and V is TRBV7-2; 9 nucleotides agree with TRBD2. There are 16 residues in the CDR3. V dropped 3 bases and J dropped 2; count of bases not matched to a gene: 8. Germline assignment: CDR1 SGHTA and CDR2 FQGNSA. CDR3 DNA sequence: TGTGCCAGCAGCTTGAAAGGGACTAGCATCCCCTACGAGCAGTACTTC. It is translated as CASSLKGTSIPYEQYF.